This TCR beta chain was recovered during a study of blood T cells in healthy people across ages. This clonotype was counted only a few times. The antigen is undetermined. Total RNA was extracted at no less than 6 micrograms per sample. This CDR3 contains 9 residues. V gave up 8 bases and J gave up 9 bases, with 5 bases separating them. From germline, CDR1 is MDHEN and CDR2 SYDVKM. A J-beta primer mix and a sample-barcoded 5' primer were used in a second PCR of roughly 6 to 11 cycles. Any given sample supplied a minimum of 3 million CDR3-containing paired-end reads. One entry per CDR3 protein results from TCRdb running MiXCR on the 5' RACE reads. The table lists approximately 780,000 distinct CDR3 sequences, approximately 24% of them singletons. Study-wide results and limits: Percentage of naive T cells showed a strong correlation with TCR beta diversity.

These same records also appear under a second study, on T cells of mothers and their children. From that study: Each child gave a few million TCR beta CDR3 reads (each mother, over 9.5 million).

This TCR was sampled from a boy younger than 18 in good health. The genes are TRBV28 and TRBJ1-5; no firm D call. Sequenced input: blood. CDR3 coding DNA: TGTGCCAGCGGGTGGCCCCAGCATTTT. This codes for CASGWPQHF.